The sequence of this TCR beta chain was determined in a study of Ad26.COV2.S vaccination and SARS-CoV-2 variants. Regarding the study as a whole: Vaccinees and placebo recipients showed similar non-spike TCR breadth.

On this clone itself: Its antigen is not known.

This CDR3 has 15 residues. V lost 7 bases to trimming and J lost 0 bases; unmatched junction nucleotides: 5. Germline-derived CDR1 and CDR2 are MNHEY and SVGAGI. The sample's treatment: some 20 received Ad26.COV2.S at low or high dose, single or two shots; several received placebo; per-sample allocation not given. Specimen acquisition occurred on day 63 following the initial vaccine or placebo injection. Boston supplied an adult donor aged 18-55 years. The vaccine delivered Wuhan-strain SARS-CoV-2 spike through an Ad26 vector. Sequenced by immunoSEQ multiplex PCR; TCRdb stores in-frame clones only, minus some. This table has some 410,000 clones, roughly 90% appearing once.

The clonotype originates from a person aged 18-60 years who received the Ad26.COV2.S COVID-19 vaccine or a placebo. Specimen: peripheral blood, collected in a trial of Ad26.COV2.S vaccine versus placebo. The chain combines TRBV6-5 with TRBJ1-1; 10 positions agree with TRBD1. CDR3 amino acids: CASTMGQGMNTEAFF. The CDR3 DNA reads as TGTGCCAGCACCATGGGACAGGGGATGAACACTGAAGCTTTCTTT.